The 11 T cell receptor beta chains below all came from one sample that was sequenced in a study of shared clonotypes between healthy human individuals. The table came from immunoSEQ multiplex PCR; TCRdb's copy has only in-frame clones and leaves some out. This table has about 680,000 clones, under 80% appearing once. Specimen: memory CD4+ T cells sorted from blood. This sample's subset: CD45RA-negative fraction. Source of these receptors: a young woman in good health.

Concerning this clone itself: Other DNA sequences of this sample code for an identical CDR3. V gene TRBV19 combines with J gene TRBJ2-7; 7 nucleotides match TRBD1. The CDR3 totals 13 residues. Germline trimming cut 5 bases from V and 6 bases from J; bases unmatched to any gene: 7. From germline, CDR1 is LNHDA and CDR2 SQIVND (reference sequence). CDR3 region: CASSRQGVGEQYF. The CDR3 bases are TGTGCCAGTAGTCGTCAGGGGGTGGGCGAGCAGTACTTC.

This chain links TRBV6-5 with TRBJ1-4; weak D call: TRBD1 (5 bases). Germline CDR1 reads MNHEY; CDR2 reads SVGAGI. The CDR3 extends over 15 amino acids. V was clipped by 0 bases and J by 4 bases, with 9 bases between them. CDR3 DNA sequence: TGTGCCAGCAGTTACTCGGGGGGGAGTAATGAAAAACTGTTTTTT. This gives the protein CASSYSGGSNEKLFF.

The chain couples TRBV29-1 to TRBJ2-7; D may be TRBD1 (6 bases). This CDR3 region has 14 residues. CDR1 and CDR2 from the germline V gene are SQVTM and ANQGSEA. V was pared by 6 bases and J by 2 bases, with 17 bases between. The CDR3 DNA reads TGCAGCGTGGCAACAGGGTATACCCCCTACGAGCAGTACTTC. Translating gives CSVATGYTPYEQYF.

The chain employs TRBV5-4 and TRBJ1-1; unclear D gene. This CDR3 spans 16 amino acids. V lost 0 bases and J 1 base, leaving 13 bases between the germline ends. Germline V gives CDR1 SGHNT, CDR2 YYREEE (reference sequence). CDR3 in DNA: TGTGCCAGCAGCTTGGGACCTCGTGCACAGAACACTGAAGCTTTCTTT. This encodes CASSLGPRAQNTEAFF.

V usage is TRBV6-5 and J usage is TRBJ1-1; 7 positions match TRBD1. The germline V gene encodes CDR1 MNHEY and CDR2 SVGAGI. This CDR3 contains 15 residues. The V and J ends lost 2 bases and 6 bases, in that order; junction bases with no gene match: 9. The CDR3 sequence: CASSYGDRVLAEAFF. The CDR3 nucleotides are TGTGCCAGCAGTTACGGCGACAGGGTGCTAGCTGAAGCTTTCTTT.

The chain couples TRBV4-1 to TRBJ2-3, with D perhaps being TRBD1 or TRBD2 (5 bases each). Trimming stripped 1 base from V and 4 bases from J, with 18 bases between. From germline, CDR1 is MGHRA and CDR2 YSYEKL. The CDR3 spans 17 residues. CDR3 nucleotide sequence: TGCGCCAGCAGCCAAGTCCACAAGGGTGGGGGTGCAGATACGCAGTATTTT. Residues: CASSQVHKGGGADTQYF.

The chain recombines TRBV28 with TRBJ2-1; D possibly corresponds to TRBD2 (5 bases). This CDR3 comprises 15 residues. Germline V gene data show CDR1 as MDHEN and CDR2 as SYDVKM. Trimming cost V 4 bases and J 2 bases, with 12 bases left between them. CDR3 in amino acids: CASSSPSGPYNEQFF. Written as DNA, the CDR3 is TGTGCCAGCAGTTCCCCCAGCGGCCCCTACAATGAGCAGTTCTTC. The variable domain in full, completed from reference TRBV28 and TRBJ2-1, reads DVKVTQSSRYLVKRTGEKVFLECVQDMDHENMFWYRQDPGLGLRLIYFSYDVKMKEKGDIPEGYSVSREKKERFSLILESASTNQTSMYLCASSSPSGPYNEQFFGPGTRLTVL.

In regard to this clone: Other DNA sequences in the same sample also yield this CDR3. The chain couples TRBV7-3 to TRBJ1-1; D is undetermined. V was pared by 1 base and J by 0 bases, with 6 bases between. The germline V gene has CDR1 SGHTA and CDR2 FQGTGA. This CDR3 is built from 14 residues. Written as DNA, the CDR3 is TGTGCCAGCAGCTTAAGCGGTATGAACACTGAAGCTTTCTTT. It yields the protein CASSLSGMNTEAFF.

The CDR3 DNA follows: TGCGCCAGCAGCGACGGACAGGAGACAGATACGCAGTATTTT. Protein: CASSDGQETDTQYF. The chain carries TRBV5-1 and TRBJ2-3, with 7 bases matching TRBD1. V shed 4 bases, J shed 3 bases, and the junction held 5 bases outside the gene matches. CDR1 is SGHRS and CDR2 is YFSETQ in the germline V gene. The CDR3 loop spans 14 amino acids.

V gene TRBV29-1 combines with J gene TRBJ2-1; 11 positions match TRBD2. The germline gives CDR1 SQVTM, CDR2 ANQGSEA. This CDR3 has 14 residues. The trim removed 7 bases at V and 4 bases at J, leaving 6 bases unmatched. CDR3 coding DNA: TGCAGCGGAGAGGGGACTAGCGGTTACAATGAGCAGTTCTTC. Protein sequence: CSGEGTSGYNEQFF.

This clone occurred a few times. V usage is TRBV4-1 and J usage is TRBJ2-5; 11 nucleotides match TRBD2. The germline gives CDR1 MGHRA, CDR2 YSYEKL. Losses at the gene ends were 0 bases for V and 0 bases for J; bases not matched to a gene: 12. The CDR3 has 20 residues. CDR3 region: CASSQEGLSSGRSYQETQYF. CDR3 sequence (DNA): TGCGCCAGCAGCCAAGAAGGTCTGTCTAGCGGGAGGTCCTACCAAGAGACCCAGTACTTC.